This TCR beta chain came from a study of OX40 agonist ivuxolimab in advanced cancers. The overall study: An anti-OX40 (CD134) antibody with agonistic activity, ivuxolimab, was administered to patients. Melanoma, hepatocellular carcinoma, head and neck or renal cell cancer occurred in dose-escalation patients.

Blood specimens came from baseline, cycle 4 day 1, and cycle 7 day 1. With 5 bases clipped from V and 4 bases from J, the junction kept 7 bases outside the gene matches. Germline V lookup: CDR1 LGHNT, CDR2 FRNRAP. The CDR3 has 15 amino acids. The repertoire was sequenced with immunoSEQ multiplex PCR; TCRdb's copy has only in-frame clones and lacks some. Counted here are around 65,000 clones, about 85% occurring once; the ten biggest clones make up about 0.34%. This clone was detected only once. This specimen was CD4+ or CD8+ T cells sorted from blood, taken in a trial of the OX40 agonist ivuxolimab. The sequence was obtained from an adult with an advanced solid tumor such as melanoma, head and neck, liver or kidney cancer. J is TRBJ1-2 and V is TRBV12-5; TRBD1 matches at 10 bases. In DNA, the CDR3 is TGTGCTAGTGGTCCACCGACAGGGGGCCTCTATGGCTACACCTTC. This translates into CASGPPTGGLYGYTF.